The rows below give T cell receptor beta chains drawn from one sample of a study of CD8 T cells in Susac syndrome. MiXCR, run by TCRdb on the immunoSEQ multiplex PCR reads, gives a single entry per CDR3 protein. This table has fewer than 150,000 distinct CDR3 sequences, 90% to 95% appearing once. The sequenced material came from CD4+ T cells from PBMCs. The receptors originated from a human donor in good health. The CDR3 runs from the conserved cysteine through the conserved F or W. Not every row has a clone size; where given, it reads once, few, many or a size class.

CDR3aa: CATLFDRNYGYTF
v_gene: TRBV10-3
j_gene: TRBJ1-2
abundance: once
len: 13

CDR3aa: CSALLRVRTDTQYF
v_gene: TRBV29-1
j_gene: TRBJ2-3
abundance: -
len: 14

CDR3aa: CASSLLEGTEAFF
v_gene: TRBV3-1
j_gene: TRBJ1-1
abundance: -
len: 13

CDR3aa: CASSSFTGELFF
v_gene: TRBV12-3/TRBV12-4
j_gene: TRBJ2-2
abundance: -
len: 12

CDR3aa: CSVVVQHYEQYF
v_gene: TRBV29-1
j_gene: TRBJ2-7
abundance: -
len: 12

CDR3aa: CAWRGVGGRTEAFF
v_gene: TRBV30
j_gene: TRBJ1-1
abundance: -
len: 14

CDR3aa: CSVAWGQKEKLFF
v_gene: TRBV29-1
j_gene: TRBJ1-4
abundance: -
len: 13

CDR3aa: CAWSAGSSYNEQFF
v_gene: TRBV30
j_gene: TRBJ2-1
abundance: once
len: 14

CDR3aa: CASRAGQNQETQYF
v_gene: TRBV5-1
j_gene: TRBJ2-5
abundance: once
len: 14

CDR3aa: CASSRNRVETQYF
v_gene: TRBV4-1
j_gene: TRBJ2-5
abundance: -
len: 13

CDR3aa: CASSQPTGSGEQYF
v_gene: TRBV3-1
j_gene: TRBJ2-7
abundance: -
len: 14

CDR3aa: CAWSVWGQETQYF
v_gene: TRBV30
j_gene: TRBJ2-5
abundance: -
len: 13

CDR3aa: CAVHRSSRPNEQFF
v_gene: TRBV6-5
j_gene: TRBJ2-1
abundance: -
len: 14

CDR3aa: CASSTLAPQETQYF
v_gene: TRBV28
j_gene: TRBJ2-5
abundance: -
len: 14

CDR3aa: CASSLQGTTSGKTQYF
v_gene: TRBV7-2
j_gene: TRBJ2-5
abundance: -
len: 16

CDR3aa: CSAPQGTRTDTQYF
v_gene: TRBV20-1
j_gene: TRBJ2-3
abundance: -
len: 14

CDR3aa: CASRPSAIYEQYF
v_gene: TRBV12-3/TRBV12-4
j_gene: TRBJ2-7
abundance: -
len: 13

CDR3aa: CASRPLAFAYNEQFF
v_gene: TRBV28
j_gene: TRBJ2-1
abundance: -
len: 15

CDR3aa: CATRRASPGELFF
v_gene: TRBV7-9
j_gene: TRBJ2-2
abundance: -
len: 13

CDR3aa: CATSRRSGTGTDTQYF
v_gene: TRBV15
j_gene: TRBJ2-3
abundance: -
len: 16

CDR3aa: CASKASGPNEQFF
v_gene: TRBV2
j_gene: TRBJ2-1
abundance: -
len: 13

CDR3aa: CASRIGLGTSTGEQFF
v_gene: TRBV3-1
j_gene: TRBJ2-1
abundance: -
len: 16

CDR3aa: CASSLVGESYNEQFF
v_gene: TRBV5-1
j_gene: TRBJ2-1
abundance: -
len: 15

CDR3aa: CASSSSGRGAQETQYF
v_gene: TRBV7-9
j_gene: TRBJ2-5
abundance: -
len: 16

CDR3aa: CASSLGQGAPGAFF
v_gene: TRBV12-3/TRBV12-4
j_gene: TRBJ1-1
abundance: -
len: 14

CDR3aa: CSVVPGYNEQFF
v_gene: TRBV29-1
j_gene: TRBJ2-1
abundance: -
len: 12

CDR3aa: CATSDQDPRGQAFF
v_gene: TRBV24-1
j_gene: TRBJ1-1
abundance: -
len: 14

CDR3aa: CASSEWLANTGELFF
v_gene: TRBV10-2
j_gene: TRBJ2-2
abundance: -
len: 15

CDR3aa: CASSKGLVNEQFF
v_gene: TRBV7-2
j_gene: TRBJ2-1
abundance: -
len: 13

CDR3aa: CASSPDRATEAFF
v_gene: TRBV5-1
j_gene: TRBJ1-1
abundance: -
len: 13